This record concerns one TCR beta chain sequence. The target of this receptor is not known. One base away there is no much larger clone; base qualities are not given. This entry comes from a study of OX40 agonist ivuxolimab in advanced cancers. With respect to the entire study: The costimulatory receptor OX40 (CD134) was targeted by ivuxolimab, a fully human IgG2 agonistic monoclonal antibody. Intravenous ivuxolimab was administered to patients every 2 weeks at six dose levels: 0.01, 0.1, 0.3, 1.5, 3 and 10 mg/kg. Of the approximately 50 patients in dose escalation, 19 had hepatocellular carcinoma, around 15 had melanoma, 9 had renal cell carcinoma and 9 had head and neck cancer. In the dose-escalation cohort, roughly 80% of patients were male, and the mean age was around 60 years, with a range of 23 to 79. Prior anti-PD-1, anti-PD-L1 or anti-CTLA-4 therapy was permitted, and checkpoint inhibitors had been received by roughly two fifths of dose-escalation patients. Three dose-escalation patients achieved partial responses, one with hepatocellular carcinoma and two with cutaneous melanoma. The point of sequencing TCRbeta in the periphery was to test whether ivuxolimab changed TCR sequence diversity and drove clonal T-cell expansion. The monotherapy dose-escalation portion (N ≈ 56 patients) of the phase I ivuxolimab trial is reported in the paper. The investigation overall reported the following: Which antigens the clonally expanded peripheral T cells were specific for was not determined. In the 0.1-3.0 mg/kg groups, partial responders were among the patients with the lowest normalized peripheral clonal expansion, particularly in CD8+ T cells. Low levels of normalized T-cell clonal expansion were also seen in some patients who did not respond. At doses from 0.1 to 3.0 mg/kg, clonal expansion was seen in both CD4+ and CD8+ blood T cells between baseline and week 6. After ivuxolimab, CD8+ T cells had more expanded clones than CD4+ T cells on average.

CDR1 and CDR2 were assigned from the germline V gene (reference sequence) as GTSNPN and SVGIG. Taken from cysteine to phenylalanine, the CDR3 has 13 residues. This entry keeps only the CDR3 DNA: 39 bases, framed from base 1. The trim is 0 bases for V and 0 bases for J, with a gap of 4 bases between the germline ends. Genomic DNA was extracted from sorted cells for sequencing of the TCRbeta CDR3 region. TCRbeta CDR3 regions were sequenced using the immunoSEQ Assay. The immuneACCESS repertoire file appears here via TCRdb, limited to in-frame rearrangements. These files lack a portion of the clones; in checked studies, under half of the deficit traces to unresolved V genes, and the cause of the others is not known. For this sample the table gives around 60,000 clones, of which less than 95% were detected only once. Roughly 0.45% of the sample goes to the ten largest clones. The trial excluded patients who had a history of autoimmune disease or who were on systemic immunosuppression. Peripheral blood for TCR sequencing was drawn from every dose cohort at baseline, at cycle 4 day 1 and at cycle 7 day 1. The samples were taken from a phase I, first-in-human, multicenter, open-label dose-escalation trial of ivuxolimab. Adults with locally advanced or metastatic melanoma, renal cell, hepatocellular, or head and neck squamous cell carcinoma were enrolled in the trial. Before TCR sequencing, CD4+ T cells and CD8+ T cells from peripheral blood were sorted into separate populations.

Here the sequenced sample was CD4+ or CD8+ T cells sorted from blood, taken in a trial of the OX40 agonist ivuxolimab. The V and J segments used are TRBV30 and TRBJ2-3; the D segment cannot be called with confidence. The TCR comes from an adult with an advanced solid tumor such as melanoma, head and neck, liver or kidney cancer. The DNA is as follows: TGTGCCTGGAGTGTTTCTAGCACAGATACGCAGTATTTT. Its protein reads: CAWSVSSTDTQYF.